This record concerns one TCR beta chain sequence. Pooling of second doses given at about 4 or about 12 weeks was done. This sample is drawn from a study of T cell responses to AZD1222 COVID-19 vaccine. Here immunoSEQ multiplex PCR was the method, and the copy in TCRdb shows in-frame clones only, minus some. Of about 110,000 clones detected, about 87% appear once; the ten largest clones hold about 4%. The CDR3 spans 14 residues. V was clipped by 1 base and J by 3 bases, with 10 bases between them. The germline V gene encodes CDR1 SGHTA and CDR2 FQGNSA. The sample in question was peripheral blood, obtained 28 days after the second AZD1222 dose. The TCR was taken from an adult who received the AZD1222 COVID-19 vaccine. V usage is TRBV7-2 and J usage is TRBJ2-7; D is unresolved. This CDR3 is CASSLVLPNYEQYF. For the CDR3, the DNA is TGTGCCAGCAGCTTAGTCCTTCCAAACTACGAGCAGTACTTC.